These T cell receptor beta chains were read from a single sample in a study of control samples from healthy donors and cancer patients. The table came from immunoSEQ multiplex PCR; TCRdb's copy has only in-frame clones and leaves some out. The sample has 60,000 to 75,000 clones; more than 80% are singletons. The sequenced sample consisted of blood. Receptors were obtained from a man between 60 and 75 years old in good health. Both conserved end residues are part of each CDR3. The order of the fields is clone size, D gene, J gene, V gene, CDR3 protein, CDR3 DNA. A D gene is named only where the DNA matches it firmly. For some rows the clone size is stated as once, few or many, or as a class when expanded; others skip it.

abundance: NA; d_gene: NA; j_gene: TRBJ2-5; v_gene: TRBV5-7; CDR3aa: CASSFLLAIKETQYF; CDR3nt: TGTGCCAGCAGCTTTTTACTAGCTATTAAAGAGACCCAGTACTTC
abundance: NA; d_gene: NA; j_gene: TRBJ2-2; v_gene: TRBV5-1; CDR3aa: CASREAGSNTGELFF; CDR3nt: TGCGCCAGCAGAGAGGCGGGGTCGAACACCGGGGAGCTGTTTTTT
abundance: NA; d_gene: NA; j_gene: TRBJ2-3; v_gene: TRBV18; CDR3aa: CASSPPGRTTDTQYF; CDR3nt: TGTGCCAGCTCACCTCCCGGCCGGACCACAGATACGCAGTATTTT
abundance: NA; d_gene: NA; j_gene: TRBJ2-7; v_gene: TRBV18; CDR3aa: CASSPSLEEVQYF; CDR3nt: TGTGCCAGCTCACCGTCACTAGAAGAGGTGCAGTACTTC
abundance: NA; d_gene: TRBD1; j_gene: TRBJ1-5; v_gene: TRBV12-3/TRBV12-4; CDR3aa: CASSRGVQPQHF; CDR3nt: TGTGCCAGCAGCAGGGGGGTTCAGCCCCAGCATTTT
abundance: NA; d_gene: TRBD1; j_gene: TRBJ2-3; v_gene: TRBV18; CDR3aa: CASSPLQGSDTQYF; CDR3nt: TGTGCCAGCTCACCATTACAGGGGTCAGATACGCAGTATTTT
abundance: NA; d_gene: NA; j_gene: TRBJ2-1; v_gene: TRBV7-3; CDR3aa: CASSLRWGGGVSYNEQFF; CDR3nt: TGTGCCAGCAGCTTAAGATGGGGAGGAGGCGTCTCCTACAATGAGCAGTTCTTC
abundance: NA; d_gene: NA; j_gene: TRBJ2-5; v_gene: TRBV6-2/TRBV6-3; CDR3aa: CASTPRGLRPEETQYF; CDR3nt: TGTGCCAGCACCCCGCGGGGTCTCCGTCCGGAAGAGACCCAGTACTTC
abundance: NA; d_gene: NA; j_gene: TRBJ2-2; v_gene: TRBV24-1; CDR3aa: CATLASSTGELFF; CDR3nt: TGTGCCACCCTGGCTTCATCAACCGGGGAGCTGTTTTTT
abundance: NA; d_gene: NA; j_gene: TRBJ2-2; v_gene: TRBV5-1; CDR3aa: CASSFEDGIGELFF; CDR3nt: TGCGCCAGCAGCTTTGAGGACGGGATAGGGGAGCTGTTTTTT
abundance: NA; d_gene: TRBD1; j_gene: TRBJ2-1; v_gene: TRBV24-1; CDR3aa: CATSDPGGNEQFF; CDR3nt: TGTGCCACCAGTGATCCAGGGGGAAATGAGCAGTTCTTC
abundance: NA; d_gene: TRBD1; j_gene: TRBJ2-7; v_gene: TRBV4-2; CDR3aa: CASSHTGTVSYEQYF; CDR3nt: TGTGCCAGCAGCCATACCGGGACAGTATCTTACGAGCAGTACTTC
abundance: NA; d_gene: NA; j_gene: TRBJ1-4; v_gene: TRBV5-4; CDR3aa: CASSFGKRDEKLFF; CDR3nt: TGTGCCAGCAGTTTCGGGAAGAGGGATGAAAAACTGTTTTTT
abundance: NA; d_gene: NA; j_gene: TRBJ2-1; v_gene: TRBV18; CDR3aa: CASSPGRVSSYNEQFF; CDR3nt: TGTGCCAGCTCTCCGGGACGGGTTAGCTCCTACAATGAGCAGTTCTTC
abundance: NA; d_gene: NA; j_gene: TRBJ1-6; v_gene: TRBV5-1; CDR3aa: CASSLTGVNSPLHF; CDR3nt: TGCGCCAGCAGCCTGACAGGTGTTAATTCACCCCTCCACTTT
abundance: NA; d_gene: TRBD2; j_gene: TRBJ2-1; v_gene: TRBV2; CDR3aa: CASSEWSGRTYNEQFF; CDR3nt: TGTGCCAGCAGTGAGTGGAGCGGGAGGACCTACAATGAGCAGTTCTTC
abundance: once; d_gene: NA; j_gene: TRBJ2-2; v_gene: TRBV29-1; CDR3aa: CSVDGLTTGELFF; CDR3nt: TGCAGCGTTGATGGACTGACAACCGGGGAGCTGTTTTTT
abundance: once; d_gene: NA; j_gene: TRBJ2-7; v_gene: TRBV12-3/TRBV12-4; CDR3aa: CASSLKDSYEQYF; CDR3nt: TGTGCCAGCAGTTTAAAGGACAGCTACGAGCAGTACTTC
abundance: NA; d_gene: NA; j_gene: TRBJ1-6; v_gene: TRBV11-2; CDR3aa: CASSLGAPSSPLHF; CDR3nt: TGTGCCAGCAGCTTAGGGGCCCCTTCGTCACCCCTCCACTTT
abundance: few; d_gene: NA; j_gene: TRBJ1-6; v_gene: TRBV7-2; CDR3aa: CASSVRGYNSPLHF; CDR3nt: TGTGCCAGCAGCGTCAGGGGTTATAATTCACCCCTCCACTTT
abundance: NA; d_gene: NA; j_gene: TRBJ1-5; v_gene: TRBV11-2; CDR3aa: CASSSGYNQPQHF; CDR3nt: TGTGCCAGCAGCTCAGGGTACAATCAGCCCCAGCATTTT
abundance: NA; d_gene: TRBD2; j_gene: TRBJ2-7; v_gene: TRBV6-5; CDR3aa: CASSYGTSGSYEQYF; CDR3nt: TGTGCCAGCAGTTACGGGACTAGCGGCTCCTACGAGCAGTACTTC
abundance: NA; d_gene: NA; j_gene: TRBJ1-5; v_gene: TRBV6-2/TRBV6-3; CDR3aa: CASSSPGSSNQPQHF; CDR3nt: TGTGCCAGCAGCTCCCCGGGCAGTAGCAATCAGCCCCAGCATTTT
abundance: NA; d_gene: NA; j_gene: TRBJ1-5; v_gene: TRBV6-5; CDR3aa: CASSYSKGVGQPQHF; CDR3nt: TGTGCCAGCAGTTACTCGAAGGGGGTCGGACAGCCCCAGCATTTT
abundance: NA; d_gene: TRBD2; j_gene: TRBJ2-7; v_gene: TRBV28; CDR3aa: CASSHSGTSGRGNSYEQYF; CDR3nt: TGTGCCAGCAGTCACTCCGGGACTAGCGGGAGGGGGAACTCCTACGAGCAGTACTTC
abundance: few; d_gene: NA; j_gene: TRBJ2-7; v_gene: TRBV3-1/TRBV3-2; CDR3aa: CASSQDPGRLNEQYF; CDR3nt: TGTGCCAGCAGCCAAGATCCCGGGAGACTCAACGAGCAGTACTTC
abundance: NA; d_gene: TRBD2; j_gene: TRBJ2-1; v_gene: TRBV7-2; CDR3aa: CASSIREGENEQFF; CDR3nt: TGTGCCAGCAGCATTAGGGAGGGCGAAAATGAGCAGTTCTTC
abundance: NA; d_gene: NA; j_gene: TRBJ2-3; v_gene: TRBV27; CDR3aa: CASISALPTSTQYF; CDR3nt: TGTGCCAGTATATCCGCGCTTCCCACTTCTACGCAGTATTTT
abundance: once; d_gene: TRBD1; j_gene: TRBJ2-2; v_gene: TRBV28; CDR3aa: CASGGTGGFRELFF; CDR3nt: TGTGCCAGCGGAGGGACAGGGGGCTTTAGGGAGCTGTTTTTT
abundance: NA; d_gene: TRBD1; j_gene: TRBJ2-5; v_gene: TRBV5-5; CDR3aa: CASSLGTGARETQYF; CDR3nt: TGTGCCAGCAGCTTGGGGACAGGGGCAAGGGAGACCCAGTACTTC
abundance: NA; d_gene: NA; j_gene: TRBJ1-3; v_gene: TRBV2; CDR3aa: CASSVRGNSGNTIYF; CDR3nt: TGTGCCAGCAGTGTTAGAGGGAACTCTGGAAACACCATATATTTT
abundance: many; d_gene: NA; j_gene: TRBJ1-5; v_gene: TRBV6-5; CDR3aa: CASSYSKGQPQHF; CDR3nt: TGTGCCAGCAGTTACTCTAAGGGTCAGCCCCAGCATTTT
abundance: few; d_gene: NA; j_gene: TRBJ2-1; v_gene: TRBV27; CDR3aa: CASSPIRSSYNEQFF; CDR3nt: TGTGCCAGCAGTCCCATCAGGAGCTCCTACAATGAGCAGTTCTTC
abundance: NA; d_gene: NA; j_gene: TRBJ2-1; v_gene: TRBV4-1; CDR3aa: CASSQVFWDNEQFF; CDR3nt: TGCGCCAGCAGCCAAGTATTTTGGGACAATGAGCAGTTCTTC
abundance: NA; d_gene: TRBD1; j_gene: TRBJ1-2; v_gene: TRBV7-2; CDR3aa: CASTWDSNYGYTF; CDR3nt: TGTGCCAGCACCTGGGACAGCAACTATGGCTACACCTTC
abundance: NA; d_gene: TRBD1; j_gene: TRBJ2-5; v_gene: TRBV18; CDR3aa: CASSPRLSQGASQETQYF; CDR3nt: TGTGCCAGCTCACCACGGCTGTCCCAGGGGGCCTCCCAAGAGACCCAGTACTTC
abundance: NA; d_gene: NA; j_gene: TRBJ2-3; v_gene: TRBV7-9; CDR3aa: CASSLGVGGTDTQYF; CDR3nt: TGTGCCAGCAGCTTAGGAGTGGGAGGCACAGATACGCAGTATTTT
abundance: many; d_gene: TRBD1; j_gene: TRBJ2-1; v_gene: TRBV10-3; CDR3aa: CAISAEGAAGYNEQFF; CDR3nt: TGTGCCATCAGTGCCGAGGGGGCCGCGGGCTACAATGAGCAGTTCTTC
abundance: NA; d_gene: TRBD1; j_gene: TRBJ1-2; v_gene: TRBV7-9; CDR3aa: CASSLGDRDSGYGYTF; CDR3nt: TGTGCCAGCAGCTTAGGGGACAGGGACTCGGGCTATGGCTACACCTTC
abundance: NA; d_gene: NA; j_gene: TRBJ2-1; v_gene: TRBV5-1; CDR3aa: CASSLGQSEQFF; CDR3nt: TGCGCCAGCAGCTTGGGACAGAGTGAGCAGTTCTTC
abundance: NA; d_gene: NA; j_gene: TRBJ2-1; v_gene: TRBV7-8; CDR3aa: CASSLGLIYNEQFF; CDR3nt: TGTGCCAGCAGCTTAGGACTTATATACAATGAGCAGTTCTTC
abundance: NA; d_gene: NA; j_gene: TRBJ2-5; v_gene: TRBV18; CDR3aa: CASSPGQGRGETQYF; CDR3nt: TGTGCCAGCTCACCAGGCCAGGGGCGGGGAGAGACCCAGTACTTC
abundance: NA; d_gene: NA; j_gene: TRBJ2-2; v_gene: TRBV7-8; CDR3aa: CASSLSGIRDTGELFF; CDR3nt: TGTGCCAGCAGCCTATCAGGGATCCGAGACACCGGGGAGCTGTTTTTT
abundance: NA; d_gene: TRBD1; j_gene: TRBJ1-2; v_gene: TRBV2; CDR3aa: CARNQGGYMGYTF; CDR3nt: TGTGCCAGGAATCAGGGGGGCTATATGGGCTACACCTTC
abundance: NA; d_gene: NA; j_gene: TRBJ1-3; v_gene: TRBV19; CDR3aa: CASSTGSGNTIYF; CDR3nt: TGTGCCAGTAGTACAGGGTCTGGAAACACCATATATTTT
abundance: NA; d_gene: TRBD1; j_gene: TRBJ1-4; v_gene: TRBV7-9; CDR3aa: CASSKGGTGNEKLFF; CDR3nt: TGTGCCAGCAGCAAAGGGGGGACAGGGAATGAAAAACTGTTTTTT
abundance: once; d_gene: TRBD1; j_gene: TRBJ1-5; v_gene: TRBV2; CDR3aa: CASSDGTVRNQPQHF; CDR3nt: TGTGCCAGCAGTGACGGGACAGTCCGAAATCAGCCCCAGCATTTT
abundance: NA; d_gene: TRBD2; j_gene: TRBJ2-1; v_gene: TRBV24-1; CDR3aa: CATSAPPGTSGRSRYNEQFF; CDR3nt: TGTGCCACCAGTGCTCCCCCCGGGACTAGCGGGAGGAGTAGATACAATGAGCAGTTCTTC
abundance: NA; d_gene: NA; j_gene: TRBJ2-3; v_gene: TRBV19; CDR3aa: CASNVRVTDTQYF; CDR3nt: TGTGCCAGTAACGTGAGGGTCACAGATACGCAGTATTTT
abundance: few; d_gene: NA; j_gene: TRBJ1-6; v_gene: TRBV5-4; CDR3aa: CASRPTGQGVSPLHF; CDR3nt: TGTGCCAGCCGGCCGACGGGGCAGGGAGTATCACCCCTCCACTTT